This T cell receptor beta chain was found in a study of T-cell reconstitution after alpha-beta-depleted transplantation in children. CDR3 length: 17 amino acids. Germline V gene data show CDR1 as DFQATT and CDR2 as SNEGSKA (reference sequence). The V and J ends lost 2 bases and 0 bases, in that order; junction bases with no gene match: 11. Unique molecular identifiers were built into the TCRbeta library. TCRdb re-analysed the PCR reads in MiXCR, keeping a single row per CDR3 protein. Altogether 200,000 to 300,000 distinct CDR3 sequences are present, 24% being singletons, with the ten largest covering around 4.8%.

This specimen consisted of PBMCs, mostly from graft donor cells, obtained 360 days after TCRalphabeta/CD19-depleted stem cell transplant. The V and J genes are TRBV20-1 and TRBJ2-3, with 7 nucleotides matching TRBD2. This receptor was obtained from a female patient aged 2-9 years who had a stem cell transplant for congenital amegakaryocytic thrombocytopenia, so the T cells may come from the graft donor. In DNA form, the CDR3 reads TGCAGTGCTAGAAAGATCCTAGCGGCTTCTAGCACAGATACGCAGTATTTT. This codes for CSARKILAASSTDTQYF.